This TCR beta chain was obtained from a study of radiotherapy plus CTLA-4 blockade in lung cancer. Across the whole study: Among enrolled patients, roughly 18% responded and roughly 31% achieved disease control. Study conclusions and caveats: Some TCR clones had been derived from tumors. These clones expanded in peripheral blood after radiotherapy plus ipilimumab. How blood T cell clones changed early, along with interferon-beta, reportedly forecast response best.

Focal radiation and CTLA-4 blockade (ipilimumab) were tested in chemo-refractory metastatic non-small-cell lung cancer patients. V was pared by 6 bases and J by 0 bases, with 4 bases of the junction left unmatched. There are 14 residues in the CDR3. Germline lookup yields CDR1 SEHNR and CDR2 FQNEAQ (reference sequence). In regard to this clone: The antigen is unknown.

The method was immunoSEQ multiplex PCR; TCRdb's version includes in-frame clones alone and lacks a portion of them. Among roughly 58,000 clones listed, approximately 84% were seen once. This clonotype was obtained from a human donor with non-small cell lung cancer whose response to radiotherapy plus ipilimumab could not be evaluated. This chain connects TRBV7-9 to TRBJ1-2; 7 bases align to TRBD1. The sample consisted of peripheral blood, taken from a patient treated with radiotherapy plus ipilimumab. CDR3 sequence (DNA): TGTGCCAGCAGGAATCAGGGGGCTAACTATGGCTACACCTTC. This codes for CASRNQGANYGYTF.